The 19 T cell receptor beta chains in this list originate from one sample, sequenced in a study of blood T cell repertoires in COVID-19. The method was immunoSEQ multiplex PCR; TCRdb's version includes in-frame clones alone and lacks a portion of them. Counted here are 200,000 to 250,000 clones, about 90% occurring once; the ten biggest clones make up about 15%. Material: PBMCs or T cells enriched from blood (not recorded which). The receptors derive from a man aged 25-45 years who had been exposed to COVID-19.

In this sample, this clone turned up once. This chain connects TRBV2 to TRBJ2-4; no definite D call. This CDR3 comprises 16 residues. Trimming pared 8 bases from V and 0 bases from J, leaving 17 bases between. Germline V gene lookup returns CDR1 SNHLY and CDR2 FYNNEI. The CDR3 protein is CASCLVRRLAKNIQYF. Here the CDR3 DNA reads TGTGCCAGCTGCCTAGTTAGAAGGTTAGCCAAAAACATTCAGTACTTC.

The J gene is TRBJ1-1, the V gene TRBV18; no clear D. V was cut by 3 bases and J by 0 bases, with 14 bases left in between. The germline V gene encodes CDR1 KGHSH and CDR2 LQKENI. The CDR3 totals 16 residues. CDR3 DNA sequence: TGTGCCAGCTCACCGAAGGTTGGGGAGGTGAACACTGAAGCTTTCTTT. Translated, it gives CASSPKVGEVNTEAFF.

Of note for this clone: A read error may be the cause here, since a much bigger clone is one base away. The chain links TRBV6-1 to TRBJ2-6; weak D call: TRBD1 (5 bases). Germline V gene lookup returns CDR1 MNHNS and CDR2 SASEGT. The CDR3 is 15 residues long. Deletions cut 3 bases from V and 0 bases from J, with 6 bases between. CDR3 DNA sequence: TGTGCCAGCAGTGACGACAGCTCTGGGGCCAACGTCCTGACTTTC. Encoded protein: CASSDDSSGANVLTF.

CDR3 protein: CASSSRTSGVFADTGELFF. The CDR3 nucleotides read TGTGCCAGCAGCTCTCGGACTAGCGGGGTTTTTGCGGACACCGGGGAGCTGTTTTTT. V is TRBV11-2 and J is TRBJ2-2; 12 bases agree with TRBD2. The J segment lost 3 bases and the V segment lost 4 bases, leaving 12 bases of the junction unmatched. CDR1 is SGHAT, CDR2 FQNNGV, per germline. CDR3 size: 19 residues.

The chain employs TRBV7-8 and TRBJ2-7; 9 bases align to TRBD2. Germline CDR1 is SGHVS and CDR2 is FQNEAQ. The CDR3 is 17 residues long. The V segment lost 5 bases and the J segment 2 bases; nucleotides outside the gene matches: 13. In DNA, the CDR3 is TGTGCCAGCAGCCACGGGGCCAGCGCGGGGGGGCCCTACGAGCAGTACTTC. Encoded protein: CASSHGASAGGPYEQYF.

This clone showed up just a few times. The chain links TRBV11-2 to TRBJ2-2; no reliable D call. This CDR3 is 15 amino acids long. The germline gives CDR1 SGHAT, CDR2 FQNNGV. Deletions cut 0 bases from V and 5 bases from J, with 10 bases between. The CDR3 bases are TGTGCCAGCAGCTTAGACCCCTCGAGGACCGGGGAGCTGTTTTTT. As protein: CASSLDPSRTGELFF.

J is TRBJ1-6 and V is TRBV6-5, with D possibly being TRBD1 (6 bases). The V gene's germline CDR1 is MNHEY and CDR2 SVGAGI. V was trimmed by 7 bases and J by 9 bases, leaving 13 bases between them. This CDR3 has 13 residues. CDR3 protein: CASTTGPTSPLHF. The CDR3 bases are TGTGCCAGCACTACAGGGCCTACTTCACCCCTCCACTTT.

This sequence joins TRBV12-3 or TRBV12-4 and TRBJ2-1; tentative D call: TRBD1 (5 bases). This CDR3 region has 10 residues. V lost 6 bases and J 12 bases, leaving 9 bases between the germline ends. The CDR3 nucleotides are TGTGCCAGCAGGGAAAGGGGGCAGTTCTTC. Its protein is CASRERGQFF.

The genes are TRBV4-2 and TRBJ1-1, with no clear D. The CDR3 is 15 residues long. The germline gives CDR1 LGHNA, CDR2 YNFKEQ. Deletions cut 0 bases from V and 0 bases from J, with 8 bases between. The CDR3 protein is CASSQDILMNTEAFF. The CDR3 DNA reads as TGTGCCAGCAGCCAAGATATCTTAATGAACACTGAAGCTTTCTTT.

This clone was recorded only once. The chain employs TRBV5-1 and TRBJ2-5; tentative D call: TRBD2 (6 bases). The germline V and J ends were trimmed by 4 bases and 7 bases, with 17 bases remaining between them. The CDR3 sequence is 14 residues long. CDR1 and CDR2 (germline): SGHRS, YFSETQ. CDR3 DNA sequence: TGCGCCAGCAGCACCGGGGACTGGCTGAGGACCCAGTACTTC. This gives the protein CASSTGDWLRTQYF.

V gene TRBV6-1 combines with J gene TRBJ2-5, with 7 bases matching TRBD2. The CDR3 length is 15 residues. The junction had 7 bases not matched to a gene; V was cut back by 1 base and J by 5 bases. Per germline, CDR1 MNHNS and CDR2 SASEGT. The DNA of the CDR3 is TGTGCCAGCAGTGAAGTGGCGGGGGACTGGGAGACCCAGTACTTC. This sequence encodes CASSEVAGDWETQYF.

In its sample, this clone was seen a few times. The genes are TRBV9 and TRBJ1-1; possibly TRBD1 for D (5 bases). CDR3 length: 13 residues. Germline V gene sequence: CDR1 SGDLS, CDR2 YYNGEE. Deletions cut 0 bases from V and 5 bases from J, with 8 bases between. CDR3 protein: CASSVGGETEAFF. DNA for the CDR3: TGTGCCAGCAGCGTAGGGGGCGAGACTGAAGCTTTCTTT.

The chain links TRBV14 to TRBJ2-1, with D perhaps TRBD1 (5 bases). The V gene's germline CDR1 is SGHDN and CDR2 FVKESK. Trimming cost V 4 bases and J 3 bases, with 19 bases left between them. This CDR3 is 17 amino acids long. CDR3 residues: CASSLRETGTFYNEQFF. The CDR3 nucleotides read TGTGCCAGCAGCCTTCGTGAAACAGGTACTTTCTACAATGAGCAGTTCTTC.

The chain couples TRBV23-1 to TRBJ2-1; TRBD1 matches 10 bases. Being an ORF, TRBV23-1 has a function that is uncertain. V lost 4 bases to trimming and J lost 7 bases; unmatched junction nucleotides: 16. The CDR3 loop spans 18 amino acids. The CDR3 loop is CASSPQGGGTGELNEQFF. DNA for the CDR3: TGCGCCAGCAGTCCCCAGGGGGGAGGGACAGGGGAGTTAAATGAGCAGTTCTTC.

The chain employs TRBV30 and TRBJ1-3, with D possibly matching TRBD1 (6 bases). V lost 5 bases and J 1 base, leaving 6 bases between the germline ends. The CDR3 covers 12 residues. Germline V lookup: CDR1 GTSNPN, CDR2 SVGIG (reference sequence). The CDR3 here is CAWGQSGNTIYF. DNA of the CDR3: TGTGCCTGGGGACAGTCTGGAAACACCATATATTTT.

The chain uses TRBV11-3 and TRBJ2-2; a weak D match, TRBD2 (5 bases). The CDR3 runs to 14 residues. Trimming stripped 5 bases from V and 4 bases from J, with 11 bases between. Germline CDR1 is SGHNT and CDR2 is YENEEA. Here the CDR3 reads CASSLGSGTGELFF. The CDR3 DNA is TGTGCCAGCAGCCTGGGCAGCGGCACCGGGGAGCTGTTTTTT.

The rearrangement links TRBV7-8 to TRBJ1-1, with D possibly being TRBD1 (5 bases). The CDR3 consists of 17 residues. Germline CDR1 SGHVS, CDR2 FQNEAQ. V was clipped by 2 bases and J by 1 base, with 17 bases between them. The CDR3 region has the DNA TGTGCCAGCAGCTTAACAGGACCGATAATCGGGAACACTGAAGCTTTCTTT. Its protein product is CASSLTGPIIGNTEAFF.

The chain recombines TRBV6-5 with TRBJ1-2; D possibly corresponds to TRBD1 (5 bases). V was shortened by 4 bases and J by 5 bases, with 14 bases between the two germline ends. Germline CDR1 reads MNHEY; CDR2 reads SVGAGI. The CDR3 consists of 14 residues. The CDR3 DNA is TGTGCCAGCAGTTCGACGGACAAATATTATGGCTACACCTTC. Translation gives CASSSTDKYYGYTF.

The rearrangement uses TRBV19 and TRBJ1-6, with D perhaps matching TRBD1 (6 bases). The V end lost 3 bases, the J end lost 4 bases, and 13 bases lay between the germline ends. The germline V gene has CDR1 LNHDA and CDR2 SQIVND (reference sequence). The CDR3 is made up of 16 amino acids. CDR3 in amino acids: CASSISGTTYNSPLHF. The CDR3 coding sequence is TGTGCCAGTAGTATCTCCGGGACAACTTATAATTCACCCCTCCACTTT. The variable domain in full, completed from reference TRBV19 and TRBJ1-6, reads DGGITQSPKYLFRKEGQNVTLSCEQNLNHDAMYWYRQDPGQGLRLIYYSQIVNDFQKGDIAEGYSVSREKKESFPLTVTSAQKNPTAFYLCASSISGTTYNSPLHFGNGTRLTVT.